Ten or more counts support the clone carrying this T cell receptor beta chain. TCR beta CDR3 regions were amplified from RNA transcripts. Second-round multiplex PCR came after a first-round RT-PCR that employed HTBI primers. TCRdb reprocessed the multiplex PCR reads via MiXCR and lists one record per CDR3 protein. This sample has 400,000 to 500,000 distinct CDR3 sequences; about 21% occur once, and the top ten carry roughly 3%. The data originate from a study of Graves' ophthalmopathy and Graves' hyperthyroidism. About the research overall: Researchers obtained peripheral blood at initial diagnosis, before any treatment had begun.

A follow-up of 18 months without ophthalmopathy meant that hyperthyroidism was stable. This CDR3 region has 15 residues. V was trimmed by 0 bases and J by 0 bases, leaving 7 bases between them. Germline V gene sequence: CDR1 SGDLS, CDR2 YYNGEE. The V and J genes are TRBV9 and TRBJ1-3, with D unresolved. This clonotype was sampled from a woman aged 18-29 years with stable Graves' hyperthyroidism. Sequences were obtained from peripheral blood. CDR3 sequence (DNA): TGTGCCAGCAGCGTAGAGGTTAGCTCTGGAAACACCATATATTTT. It encodes CASSVEVSSGNTIYF.